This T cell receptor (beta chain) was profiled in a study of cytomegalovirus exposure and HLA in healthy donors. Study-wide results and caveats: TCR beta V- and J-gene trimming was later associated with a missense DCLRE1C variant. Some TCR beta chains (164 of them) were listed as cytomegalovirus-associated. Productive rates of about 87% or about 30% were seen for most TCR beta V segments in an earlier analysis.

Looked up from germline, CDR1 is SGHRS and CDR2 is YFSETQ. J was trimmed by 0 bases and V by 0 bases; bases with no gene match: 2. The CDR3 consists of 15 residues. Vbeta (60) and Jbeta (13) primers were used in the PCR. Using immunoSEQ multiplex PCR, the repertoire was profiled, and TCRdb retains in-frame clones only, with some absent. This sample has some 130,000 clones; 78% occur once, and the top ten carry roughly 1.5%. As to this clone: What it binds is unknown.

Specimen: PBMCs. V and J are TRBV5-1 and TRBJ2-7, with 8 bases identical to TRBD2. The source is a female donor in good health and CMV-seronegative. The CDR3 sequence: CASSLGSGSSYEQYF. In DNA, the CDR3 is TGCGCCAGCAGCTTGGGGAGCGGGAGCTCCTACGAGCAGTACTTC.